A selection of T cell receptor beta chains follows, all from one sample in a study of T cell repertoires in cytomegalovirus infection. TCRdb re-called the reads through MiXCR, storing one row per CDR3 protein. The sample yields 650,000 to 850,000 distinct CDR3 sequences, around 29% seen once. For these receptors, no antigen is known. This specimen consisted of cultured CD8+ T cells from PBMCs, obtained from culture after CMV antigen stimulation. The receptors were sampled from a human donor in good health (CMV status not recorded). Some clones in this sample may be carry-over from other donors' samples. Both conserved end residues are part of each CDR3. The D gene is left open where the match is weak. Size values are once, few and many counts, or a class for expanded clones, and some rows have none.

TRBJ2-5 | TRBV4-3 | TRBD2 | few | CASSQDALGGGQETQYF | TGCGCCAGCAGCCAAGACGCCCTCGGGGGGGGTCAAGAGACCCAGTACTTC
TRBJ1-4 | TRBV12-3/TRBV12-4 | . | many | CASSWGFYLSGMTTNEKLFF | TGTGCCAGCAGTTGGGGGTTCTACTTATCAGGAATGACAACTAATGAAAAACTGTTTTTT
TRBJ2-1 | TRBV6-1 | TRBD1 | . | CASSDDRGVPYNEQFF | TGTGCCAGCAGTGATGACAGGGGAGTCCCCTACAATGAGCAGTTCTTC
TRBJ2-1 | TRBV27 | TRBD1 | . | CASSSLQGGNEQFF | TGTGCCAGCAGTTCCCTACAGGGGGGCAATGAGCAGTTCTTC
TRBJ1-3 | TRBV13 | . | . | CASSDRRDGNTIYF | TGTGCCAGCAGCGACAGACGGGATGGAAACACCATATATTTT
TRBJ1-1 | TRBV6-5 | . | . | CASRTWDTEAFF | TGTGCCAGCAGGACCTGGGACACTGAAGCTTTCTTT
TRBJ2-5 | TRBV7-6 | TRBD2 | many | CASSTTSAQETQYF | TGTGCCAGCAGTACGACTAGCGCTCAAGAGACCCAGTACTTC
TRBJ2-5 | TRBV12-3/TRBV12-4 | TRBD1 | few | CATKLGGRQETQYF | TGTGCCACGAAATTAGGGGGCAGACAAGAGACCCAGTACTTC
TRBJ2-1 | TRBV7-9 | . | . | CASSAGELGQFF | TGTGCCAGCAGCGCCGGGGAACTTGGTCAGTTCTTC
TRBJ1-6 | TRBV2 | . | . | CASSPTLDPAGDAPLHF | TGTGCCAGCAGTCCAACTTTGGACCCGGCAGGGGATGCACCCCTCCACTTT
TRBJ1-4 | TRBV6-6 | TRBD1 | . | CASSELGRGHEKLFF | TGTGCCAGCAGTGAACTCGGCAGGGGGCATGAAAAACTGTTTTTT
TRBJ2-1 | TRBV14 | . | few | CASSQVAFHNEQFF | TGTGCCAGCAGCCAAGTTGCGTTCCACAATGAGCAGTTCTTC
TRBJ1-2 | TRBV7-9 | . | many | CASTQEVYGYTF | TGTGCCAGCACCCAGGAGGTTTATGGCTACACCTTC
TRBJ1-2 | TRBV27 | . | . | CASSLYSHYGYTF | TGTGCCAGCAGTTTATACAGCCACTATGGCTACACCTTC
TRBJ2-2 | TRBV12-3/TRBV12-4 | . | . | CASSFSLGPQGPGELFF | TGTGCCAGCAGTTTCTCGTTAGGGCCCCAAGGTCCCGGGGAGCTGTTTTTT
TRBJ1-5 | TRBV28 | TRBD1 | . | CASRRDRDSYQPQHF | TGTGCCAGCAGAAGGGACAGGGACTCCTATCAGCCCCAGCATTTT
TRBJ2-6 | TRBV2 | TRBD1 | many | CASSLRGGRSGANVLTF | TGTGCCAGCTCCTTGCGAGGGGGCAGATCTGGGGCCAACGTCCTGACTTTC